These 9 T cell receptor beta chains were all obtained from the same sample, sequenced in a study of cytomegalovirus exposure and HLA in healthy donors. TCRdb's copy holds only in-frame clones and misses some; the assay was immunoSEQ multiplex PCR. The sample shows over 150,000 clones, roughly 88% of them seen only once. The sequenced sample consisted of PBMCs. These TCRs come from a woman aged 25 to 45 in good health and CMV-seropositive.

The rearrangement joins TRBV5-1 to TRBJ1-2; 10 bases are shared with TRBD1. The CDR3 has 14 residues. The germline V gene encodes CDR1 SGHRS and CDR2 YFSETQ. V lost 3 bases and J lost 2; bases outside the gene matches: 1. The chain's CDR3 is CASSSDRGNYGYTF. Written as DNA, the CDR3 is TGCGCCAGCAGCTCGGACAGGGGGAACTATGGCTACACCTTC.

The chain has TRBV29-1 and TRBJ1-4; no definite D call. V was shortened by 1 base and J by 7 bases, with 4 bases between the two germline ends. Per the germline V gene, CDR1 is SQVTM and CDR2 is ANQGSEA. The CDR3 totals 11 residues. CDR3 DNA sequence: TGCAGCGTTGAAGCGGGTGAAAAACTGTTTTTT. Translated: CSVEAGEKLFF.

This clone was recorded a few times. The V gene is TRBV7-3, the J gene TRBJ2-4; no clear D gene. Germline CDR1 and CDR2: SGHTA and FQGTGA. The germline V and J ends were trimmed by 5 bases and 0 bases, with 11 bases remaining between them. The CDR3 spans 15 residues. CDR3 coding DNA: TGTGCCAGCAGCGAAAACAGTCTAGCCAAAAACATTCAGTACTTC. As protein: CASSENSLAKNIQYF.

The genes are TRBV30 and TRBJ2-6, with D possibly being TRBD1 (6 bases). Germline loops: CDR1 GTSNPN, CDR2 SVGIG (reference sequence). Trimming shortened V by 4 bases and J by 0 bases, and 19 bases separated the two germline ends. The CDR3 has 18 residues. This CDR3 is CAWNGRGTVSSGANVLTF. The DNA for the CDR3 is TGTGCCTGGAACGGAAGGGGGACGGTGAGCTCTGGGGCCAACGTCCTGACTTTC. Supplemented by reference TRBV30 and TRBJ2-6, the full variable domain reads SQTIHQWPATLVQPVGSPLSLECTVEGTSNPNLYWYRQAAGRGLQLLFYSVGIGQISSEVPQNLSASRPQDRQFILSSKKLLLSDSGFYLCAWNGRGTVSSGANVLTFGAGSRLTVL.

The V gene is TRBV15, the J gene TRBJ2-2; D might be TRBD1 (6 bases). Germline V gene lookup returns CDR1 LNHNV and CDR2 YYDKDF (reference sequence). Trimming shortened V by 0 bases and J by 5 bases, and 13 bases separated the two germline ends. This CDR3 contains 16 residues. The CDR3 sequence: CATSREGRGTTGELFF. DNA for the CDR3: TGTGCCACCAGCAGAGAGGGCAGGGGAACAACCGGGGAGCTGTTTTTT.

Note on this clone: A much larger clone sits a single nucleotide away, making a read error possible. This chain connects TRBV5-1 to TRBJ2-1; 9 bases agree with TRBD2. The CDR3 extends over 15 amino acids. Germline V gene sequence: CDR1 SGHRS, CDR2 YFSETQ. The trim removed 4 bases at V and 0 bases at J, leaving 2 bases unmatched. The CDR3 is CASSGREGSYNEQFF. The DNA of the CDR3 is TGCGCCAGCAGCGGGCGGGAGGGCTCCTACAATGAGCAGTTCTTC.

The genes are TRBV7-8 and TRBJ1-5; D is ambiguous. Per germline, CDR1 SGHVS and CDR2 FQNEAQ. CDR3 length equals 13 residues. V lost 0 bases to trimming and J lost 5 bases, with 5 bases between them. The CDR3 sequence: CASSLAEDQPQHF. The CDR3 DNA reads as TGTGCCAGCAGCTTAGCCGAGGATCAGCCCCAGCATTTT.

The V and J genes are TRBV30 and TRBJ2-2; 7 bases agree with TRBD1. There are 15 residues in the CDR3. Germline V CDR1 and CDR2: GTSNPN, SVGIG (reference sequence). V gave up 4 bases and J gave up 2 bases; unmatched junction bases: 7. CDR3 DNA sequence: TGTGCCTGGATAACCGGGACAGTCAACACCGGGGAGCTGTTTTTT. It encodes CAWITGTVNTGELFF.

The sample holds a few counts of this clone. This chain uses TRBV10-3 with TRBJ2-7; D is uncertain. The CDR3 runs to 12 residues. V was pared by 3 bases and J by 3 bases, with 6 bases between. Germline V CDR1 and CDR2: ENHRY, SYGVKD. CDR3 bases: TGTGCCATCAGTGAAGAGAGCTACGAGCAGTACTTC. Its protein is CAISEESYEQYF.